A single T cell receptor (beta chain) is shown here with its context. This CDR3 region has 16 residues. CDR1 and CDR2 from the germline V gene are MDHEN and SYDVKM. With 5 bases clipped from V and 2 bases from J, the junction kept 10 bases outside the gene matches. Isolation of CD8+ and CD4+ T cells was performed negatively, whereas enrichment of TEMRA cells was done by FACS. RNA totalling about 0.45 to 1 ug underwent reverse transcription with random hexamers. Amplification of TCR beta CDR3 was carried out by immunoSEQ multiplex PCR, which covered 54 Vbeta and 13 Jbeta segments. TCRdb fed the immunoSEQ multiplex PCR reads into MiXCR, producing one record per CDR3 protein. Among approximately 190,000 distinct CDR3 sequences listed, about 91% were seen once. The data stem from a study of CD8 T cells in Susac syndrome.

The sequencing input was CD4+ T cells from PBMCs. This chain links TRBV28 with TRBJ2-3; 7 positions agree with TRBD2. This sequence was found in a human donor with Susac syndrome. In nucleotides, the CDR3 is TGTGCCAGCAGTCCCGGGACTAACCCTCCCACAGATACGCAGTATTTT. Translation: CASSPGTNPPTDTQYF.